This TCR beta chain was captured by sequencing in a study of blood T cell repertoires in COVID-19. Sequencing was performed with immunoSEQ multiplex PCR; in TCRdb, only in-frame clones are kept and a portion is missing. The sample lists 270,000 or so clones, approximately 80% occurring once. V trimming: 5 bases; J trimming: 8 bases; junction bases outside the gene matches: 13. Germline loops: CDR1 SGHVS, CDR2 FNYEAQ. The CDR3 has 17 amino acids. This TCR derives from a human donor in a cohort sampled during active COVID-19. Sequencing was carried out using peripheral blood. V is TRBV7-6 and J is TRBJ2-2; TRBD2 matches 11 bases. The CDR3 is CASSRNLAGGNLGELFF. The CDR3, as DNA: TGTGCCAGCAGCCGCAACCTAGCGGGGGGTAACCTGGGGGAGCTGTTTTTT.